This TCR beta chain is from a study of identical twins. Study-wide results and caveats: Low generation probability was overrepresented in out-of-frame alpha sequences shared by twins. The same donors were not followed; conclusions instead depended on cross-sectional statistical analysis. With beta out-of-frame sequences, excess sharing by twins was weaker.

J was trimmed by 5 bases and V by 4 bases; bases with no gene match: 7. CDR1 and CDR2 (germline): SGHNT, YYREEE (reference sequence). The CDR3 length is 14 residues. About this clonotype itself: What it binds is not known.

Only healthy Caucasians were enrolled as donors. TCRdb processed the 5' RACE reads anew with MiXCR; each CDR3 protein has one entry. The sample contains 300,000 to 400,000 distinct CDR3 sequences, around 9.7% of which appear only once. The gene calls are TRBV5-4 and TRBJ2-5, with 8 bases aligning to TRBD2. This clonotype originated in a woman in her forties or fifties in good health. Sequencing was performed on naive T cells sorted from blood. The CDR3 coding sequence is TGTGCCAGCAGCAATAGCGGGAAGGAGGAGACCCAGTACTTC. Translation gives CASSNSGKEETQYF.